This T cell receptor beta chain was recovered during a study of blood T cells in healthy people across ages. Study observations and caveats: Versus aged donors, long-lived donors had higher diversity and more naive CD4+ cells.

The CDR3 consists of 13 residues. Per germline, CDR1 SGHAT and CDR2 FQNNGV. Trimming stripped 2 bases from V and 13 bases from J, with 17 bases between. Primers used in a second PCR of roughly 6 to 11 cycles were a sample-barcoded 5' primer and a J-beta primer mix. TCRdb re-analysed the 5' RACE reads in MiXCR, keeping a single row per CDR3 protein. This sample carries 790,000 or so distinct CDR3 sequences, roughly three fifths of them seen once, and the ten largest clones take more than 25%. Details on this clonotype: What it binds is not known.

Researchers isolated at least 6 million PBMCs per sample. The specimen was blood. This clonotype was sampled from a man aged 35 to 55 in good health. The J gene is TRBJ1-2, the V gene TRBV11-2; perhaps TRBD1 as D (5 bases). DNA of the CDR3: TGTGCCAGCAGCTTAATAGGGTCCGGGACGGCCACCTTC. Translating it yields CASSLIGSGTATF.